This T cell receptor (beta chain) was identified in a study of OX40 agonist ivuxolimab in advanced cancers. Turning to the overall study: The costimulatory receptor OX40 (CD134) was targeted by ivuxolimab, a fully human IgG2 agonistic monoclonal antibody. Peripheral TCRbeta sequencing was intended to test whether TCR sequence diversity was altered and clonal T-cell expansion was caused by ivuxolimab. The paper reports the monotherapy dose-escalation portion (N = 52 patients) of the phase I ivuxolimab trial. Among the roughly 52 dose-escalation patients, about 20 had hepatocellular carcinoma, approximately 15 melanoma, 9 renal cell carcinoma and 9 head and neck cancer. In the dose-escalation cohort, roughly four fifths of patients were male, and the mean age was around 60 years, with a range of roughly 20 to 80. Partial responses occurred in three dose-escalation patients: two with cutaneous melanoma and one with hepatocellular carcinoma. Patients were allowed to have had prior anti-PD-1, anti-PD-L1 or anti-CTLA-4 therapy, and roughly two fifths of the dose-escalation patients had been treated with checkpoint inhibitors. Intravenous ivuxolimab was administered to patients every 2 weeks at six dose levels: 0.01, 0.1, 0.3, 1.5, 3 and 10 mg/kg. What the study reported, not specific to this receptor: After ivuxolimab, expanded clones were on average more numerous among CD8+ T cells than among CD4+ T cells. Which antigens the clonally expanded peripheral T cells were specific for was not determined. At doses of 0.1 to 3.0 mg/kg, clonal expansion of both CD4+ and CD8+ T cells in blood was seen between baseline and week 6. In partial responders in the 0.1-3.0 mg/kg groups, normalized peripheral clonal expansion was found to be among the lowest, especially among CD8+ T cells. Low levels of normalized T-cell clonal expansion were also seen in some patients who did not respond.

Genomic DNA was extracted from sorted cells for sequencing of the TCRbeta CDR3 region. The immunoSEQ Assay was used to sequence the TCRbeta CDR3 regions. In its TCRdb copy, this immuneACCESS table keeps in-frame sequences only and misses some clones. Where compared with another copy, unresolved V genes explain less than half of these, and the others have no known cause. In this sample the table shows over 40,000 clones, around 88% of which occur a single time. About 14% of the sample is in the top ten clones. CDR1 and CDR2 (MDHEN, SYDVKM) derive from the germline V gene. The CDR3 runs 15 amino acids, cysteine and phenylalanine included. The kept DNA is CDR3 alone, 45 bases in frame from the first base. Patients with autoimmune disease history or receiving systemic immunosuppression were excluded from the trial. In every dose cohort, peripheral blood was drawn for TCR sequencing at baseline, cycle 4 day 1, and cycle 7 day 1. The samples were taken from a phase I, first-in-human, multicenter, open-label dose-escalation trial of ivuxolimab. The trial enrolled adults with locally advanced or metastatic head and neck squamous cell, hepatocellular, melanoma or renal cell carcinoma. CD4+ and CD8+ T cells were sorted separately from peripheral blood before TCR sequencing.

Turning to this clone: The specificity of this receptor is unknown. Qualities for individual bases were not recorded, and no much larger clone is one base off.

The rearranged chain carries TRBV28 and TRBJ2-5; TRBD2 lines up with 9 middle nucleotides. The J call is doubtful: the DNA matches TRBJ2-7 better. This specimen consisted of CD4+ or CD8+ T cells sorted from blood, obtained in a trial of the OX40 agonist ivuxolimab. The sequence was obtained from an adult with an advanced solid tumor such as melanoma, head and neck, liver or kidney cancer. The DNA sequence reads TGTGCCAGCAGTTCTAGCGGGACTCGTTCGGGCGAGCAGTACTTC. This translates into CASSSSGTRSGEQYF.